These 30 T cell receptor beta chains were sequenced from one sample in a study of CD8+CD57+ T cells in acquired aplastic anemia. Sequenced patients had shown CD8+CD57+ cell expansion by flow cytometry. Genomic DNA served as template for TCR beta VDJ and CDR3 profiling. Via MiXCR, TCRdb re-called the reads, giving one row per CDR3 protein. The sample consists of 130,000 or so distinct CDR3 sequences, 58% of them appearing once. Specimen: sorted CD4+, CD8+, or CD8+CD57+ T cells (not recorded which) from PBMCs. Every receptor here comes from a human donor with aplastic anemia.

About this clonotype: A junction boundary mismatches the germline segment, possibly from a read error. The chain's CDR3 is CASSRGTSGGYEQYF. In DNA form, the CDR3 reads TGTGCCAGCAGTAGAGGGACTAGCGGGGGCTACGAGCAGTACTTC. The V call is TRBV10-3, the J call TRBJ2-7; 14 nucleotides agree with TRBD2. The CDR3 length is 15 residues. Per germline, CDR1 ENHRY and CDR2 SYGVKD.

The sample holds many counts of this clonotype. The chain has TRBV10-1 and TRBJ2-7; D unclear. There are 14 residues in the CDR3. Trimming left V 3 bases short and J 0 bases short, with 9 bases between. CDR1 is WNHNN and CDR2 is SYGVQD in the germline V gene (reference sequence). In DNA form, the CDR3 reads TGCGCCAGCAGTGAAGAGACAACCTCCTACGAGCAGTACTTC. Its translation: CASSEETTSYEQYF.

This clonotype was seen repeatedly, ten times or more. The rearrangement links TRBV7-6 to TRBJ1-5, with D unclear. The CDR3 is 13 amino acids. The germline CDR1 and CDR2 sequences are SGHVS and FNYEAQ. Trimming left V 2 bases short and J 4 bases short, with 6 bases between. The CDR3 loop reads CASSLTQNQPQHF. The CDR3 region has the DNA TGTGCCAGCAGCTTAACCCAAAATCAGCCCCAGCATTTT.

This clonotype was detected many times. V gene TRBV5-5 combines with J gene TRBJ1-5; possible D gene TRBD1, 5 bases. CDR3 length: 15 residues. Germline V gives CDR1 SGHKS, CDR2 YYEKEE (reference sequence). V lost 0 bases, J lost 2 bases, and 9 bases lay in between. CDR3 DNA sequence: TGTGCCAGCAGCTTGGGGGGGAACCGCAATCAGCCCCAGCATTTT. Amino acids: CASSLGGNRNQPQHF.

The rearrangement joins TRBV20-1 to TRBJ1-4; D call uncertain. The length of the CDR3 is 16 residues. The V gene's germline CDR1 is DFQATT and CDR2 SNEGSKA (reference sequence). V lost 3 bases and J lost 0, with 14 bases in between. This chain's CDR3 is CSARSRTDTTNEKLFF. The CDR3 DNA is TGCAGTGCTAGGTCCAGGACGGATACAACTAATGAAAAACTGTTTTTT.

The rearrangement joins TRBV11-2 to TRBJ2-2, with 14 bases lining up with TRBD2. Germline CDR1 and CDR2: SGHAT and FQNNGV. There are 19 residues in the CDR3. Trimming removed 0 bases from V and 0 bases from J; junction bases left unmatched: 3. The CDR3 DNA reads TGTGCCAGCAGCTTAGACGGACTAGCGGGGGGCACGAACACCGGGGAGCTGTTTTTT. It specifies CASSLDGLAGGTNTGELFF. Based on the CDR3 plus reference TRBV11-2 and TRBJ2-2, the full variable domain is EAGVAQSPRYKIIEKRQSVAFWCNPISGHATLYWYQQILGQGPKLLIQFQNNGVVDDSQLPKDRFSAERLKGVDSTLKIQPAKLEDSAVYLCASSLDGLAGGTNTGELFFGEGSRLTVL.

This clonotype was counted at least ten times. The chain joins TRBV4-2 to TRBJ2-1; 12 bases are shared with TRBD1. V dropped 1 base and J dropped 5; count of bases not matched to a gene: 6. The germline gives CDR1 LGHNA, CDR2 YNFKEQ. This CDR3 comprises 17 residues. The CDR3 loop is CASSQAGTGGVNNEQFF. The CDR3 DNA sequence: TGTGCCAGCAGCCAAGCCGGGACAGGGGGCGTAAACAATGAGCAGTTCTTC.

The CDR3 region is CSALAGVGTGELFF. DNA of the CDR3: TGCAGTGCTCTAGCGGGAGTAGGCACCGGGGAGCTGTTTTTT. The V and J genes are TRBV20-1 and TRBJ2-2; 10 bases line up with TRBD2. This CDR3 comprises 14 residues. Germline V gene data show CDR1 as DFQATT and CDR2 as SNEGSKA (reference sequence). J gave up 4 bases and V 5 bases, and 4 bases lay outside the gene matches.

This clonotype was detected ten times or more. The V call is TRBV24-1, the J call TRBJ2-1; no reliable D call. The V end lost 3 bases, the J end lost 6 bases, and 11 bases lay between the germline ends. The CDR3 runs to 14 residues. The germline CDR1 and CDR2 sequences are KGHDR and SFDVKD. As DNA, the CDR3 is TGTGCCACCAGTGATACGTCCACCCCCAATGAGCAGTTCTTC. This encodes CATSDTSTPNEQFF.

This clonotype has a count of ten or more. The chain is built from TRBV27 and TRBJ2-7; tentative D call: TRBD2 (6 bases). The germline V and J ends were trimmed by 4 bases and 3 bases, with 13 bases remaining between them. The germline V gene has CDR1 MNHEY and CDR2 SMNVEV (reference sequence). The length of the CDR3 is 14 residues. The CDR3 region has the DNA TGTGCCAGCAGTTGGCGGGGACTCGACTACGAGCAGTACTTC. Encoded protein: CASSWRGLDYEQYF.

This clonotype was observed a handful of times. The CDR3 reads CSARDSVNYGYTF. In DNA, the CDR3 is TGCAGTGCTAGAGATTCCGTTAACTATGGCTACACCTTC. V and J are TRBV20-1 and TRBJ1-2; D gene unclear. Trimming removed 0 bases at V and 1 base at J, with 6 bases between. The germline gives CDR1 DFQATT, CDR2 SNEGSKA (reference sequence). There are 13 residues in the CDR3.

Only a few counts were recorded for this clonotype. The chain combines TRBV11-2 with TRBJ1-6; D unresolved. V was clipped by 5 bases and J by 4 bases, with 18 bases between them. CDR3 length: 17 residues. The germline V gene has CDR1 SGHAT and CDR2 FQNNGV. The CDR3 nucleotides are TGTGCCAGCAGCCGCGGCGGGTTTCAAAGGTATAATTCACCCCTCCACTTT. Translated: CASSRGGFQRYNSPLHF.

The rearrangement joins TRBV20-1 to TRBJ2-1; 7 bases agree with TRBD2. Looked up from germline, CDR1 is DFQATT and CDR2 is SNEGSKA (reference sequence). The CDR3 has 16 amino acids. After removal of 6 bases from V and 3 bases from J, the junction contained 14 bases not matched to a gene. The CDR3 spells CSAPLIASGFYNEQFF. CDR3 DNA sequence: TGCAGTGCCCCCTTGATCGCTAGCGGATTCTACAATGAGCAGTTCTTC.

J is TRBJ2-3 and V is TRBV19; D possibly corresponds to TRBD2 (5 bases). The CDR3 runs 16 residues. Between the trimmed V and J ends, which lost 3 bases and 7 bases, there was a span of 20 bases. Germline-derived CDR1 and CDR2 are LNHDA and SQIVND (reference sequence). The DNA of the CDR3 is TGTGCCAGTAGTATCACTCTAGCTCGTAAGGCAAATACGCAGTATTTT. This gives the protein CASSITLARKANTQYF.

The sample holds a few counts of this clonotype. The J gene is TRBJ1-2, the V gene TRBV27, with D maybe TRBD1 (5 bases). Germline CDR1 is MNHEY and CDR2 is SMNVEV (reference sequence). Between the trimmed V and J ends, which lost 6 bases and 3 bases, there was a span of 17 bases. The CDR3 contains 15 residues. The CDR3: CASRIGWGEHYGYTF. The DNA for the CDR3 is TGTGCCAGCAGAATTGGGTGGGGGGAGCACTATGGCTACACCTTC.

This CDR3 is CATSRDRGQGQGEQYF. CDR3 in DNA: TGTGCCACCAGCAGAGATCGCGGGCAGGGTCAGGGCGAGCAGTACTTC. The chain has TRBV15 and TRBJ2-7; D may correspond to TRBD1 or TRBD2 (5 bases each). The CDR3 runs to 16 residues. Trimming pared 0 bases from V and 6 bases from J, leaving 18 bases between. Germline lookup yields CDR1 LNHNV and CDR2 YYDKDF (reference sequence).

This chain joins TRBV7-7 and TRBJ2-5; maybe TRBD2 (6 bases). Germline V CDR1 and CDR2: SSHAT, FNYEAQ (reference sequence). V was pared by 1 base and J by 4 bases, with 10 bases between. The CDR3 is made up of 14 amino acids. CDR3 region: CASSLGGMAETQYF. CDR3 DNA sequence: TGTGCCAGCAGCTTAGGCGGGATGGCAGAGACCCAGTACTTC. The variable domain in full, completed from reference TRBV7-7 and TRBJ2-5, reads GAGVSQSPRYKVTKRGQDVTLRCDPISSHATLYWYQQALGQGPEFLTYFNYEAQPDKSGLPSDRFSAERPEGSISTLTIQRTEQRDSAMYRCASSLGGMAETQYFGPGTRLLVL.

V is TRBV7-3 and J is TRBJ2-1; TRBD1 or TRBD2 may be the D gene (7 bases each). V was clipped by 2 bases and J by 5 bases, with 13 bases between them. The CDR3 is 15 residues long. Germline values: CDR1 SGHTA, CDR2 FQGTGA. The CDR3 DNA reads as TGTGCCAGCAGCTTACGAGCGGGGACAGACAATGAGCAGTTCTTC. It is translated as CASSLRAGTDNEQFF.

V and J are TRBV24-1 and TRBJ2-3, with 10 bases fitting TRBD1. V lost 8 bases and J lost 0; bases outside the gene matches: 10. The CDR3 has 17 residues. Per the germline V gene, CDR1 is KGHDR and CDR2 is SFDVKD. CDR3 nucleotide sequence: TGTGCCACCAACAGGGACAGGGGCTTTCGAAGCACAGATACGCAGTATTTT. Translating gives CATNRDRGFRSTDTQYF.

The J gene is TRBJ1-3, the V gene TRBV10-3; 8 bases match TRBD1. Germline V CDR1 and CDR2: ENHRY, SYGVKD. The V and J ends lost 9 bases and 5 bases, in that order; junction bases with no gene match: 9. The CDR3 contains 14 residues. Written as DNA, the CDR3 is TGTGCCATAACAGGGGGAGTCGGTAGAAACACCATATATTTT. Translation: CAITGGVGRNTIYF.

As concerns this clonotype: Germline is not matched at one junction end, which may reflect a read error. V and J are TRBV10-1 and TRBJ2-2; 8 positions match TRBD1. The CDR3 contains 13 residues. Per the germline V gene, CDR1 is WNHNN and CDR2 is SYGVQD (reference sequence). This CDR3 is CASSDRGTGELFF. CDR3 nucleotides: TGTGCCAGCAGTGACAGGGGCACCGGGGAGCTGTTTTTT.

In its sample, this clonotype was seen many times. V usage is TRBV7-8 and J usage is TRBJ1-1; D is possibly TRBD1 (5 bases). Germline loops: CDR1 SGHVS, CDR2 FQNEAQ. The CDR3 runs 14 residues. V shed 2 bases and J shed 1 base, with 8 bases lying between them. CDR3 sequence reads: CASSLTTGNTEAFF. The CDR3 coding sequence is TGTGCCAGCAGCTTAACAACAGGGAACACTGAAGCTTTCTTT.

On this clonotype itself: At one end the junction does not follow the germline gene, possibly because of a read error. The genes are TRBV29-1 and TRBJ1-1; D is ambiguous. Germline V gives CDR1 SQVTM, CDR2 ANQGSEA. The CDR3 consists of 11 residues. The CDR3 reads CSVEQNTEALF. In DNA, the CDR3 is TGCAGCGTTGAACAGAACACTGAAGCTCTCTTT.

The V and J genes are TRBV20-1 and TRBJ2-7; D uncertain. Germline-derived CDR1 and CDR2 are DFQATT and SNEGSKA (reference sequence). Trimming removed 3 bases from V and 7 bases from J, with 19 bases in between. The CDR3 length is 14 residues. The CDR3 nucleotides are TGCAGTGCTAGTCTCGACCGGGTTGTAAAAGAGCAGTACTTC. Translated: CSASLDRVVKEQYF.

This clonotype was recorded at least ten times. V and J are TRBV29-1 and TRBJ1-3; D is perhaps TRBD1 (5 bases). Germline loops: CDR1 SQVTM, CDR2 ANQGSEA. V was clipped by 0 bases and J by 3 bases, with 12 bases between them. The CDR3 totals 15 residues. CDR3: CSVEDQGADGNTIYF. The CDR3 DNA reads TGCAGCGTTGAAGATCAAGGGGCTGATGGAAACACCATATATTTT.

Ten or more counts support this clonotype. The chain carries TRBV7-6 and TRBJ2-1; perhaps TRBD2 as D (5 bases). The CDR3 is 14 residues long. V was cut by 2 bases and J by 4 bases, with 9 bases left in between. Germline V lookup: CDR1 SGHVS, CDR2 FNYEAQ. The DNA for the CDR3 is TGTGCCAGCAGCTTAAGAGGGCGGTACAATGAGCAGTTCTTC. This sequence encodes CASSLRGRYNEQFF.

The CDR3 bases are TGCGCCAGCAGTGAGGGCGTAACTAGCACAGATACGCAGTATTTT. It is translated as CASSEGVTSTDTQYF. V is TRBV10-1 and J is TRBJ2-3; no reliable D call. The CDR3 spans 15 residues. In germline, CDR1 is WNHNN, CDR2 SYGVQD (reference sequence). Deletions cut 2 bases from V and 0 bases from J, with 9 bases between.

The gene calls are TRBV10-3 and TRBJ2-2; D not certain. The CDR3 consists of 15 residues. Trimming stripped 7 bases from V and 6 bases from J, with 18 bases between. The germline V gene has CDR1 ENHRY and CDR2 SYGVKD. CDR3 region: CAIMDPLRVAGELFF. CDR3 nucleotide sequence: TGTGCCATCATGGACCCCTTAAGGGTGGCCGGGGAGCTGTTTTTT.

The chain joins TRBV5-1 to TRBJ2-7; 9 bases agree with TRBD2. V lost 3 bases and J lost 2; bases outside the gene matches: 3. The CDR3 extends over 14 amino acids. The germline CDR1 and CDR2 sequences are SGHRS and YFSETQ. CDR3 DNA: TGCGCCAGCAGCTCGACTAGCGGAGCCTACGAGCAGTACTTC. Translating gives CASSSTSGAYEQYF.

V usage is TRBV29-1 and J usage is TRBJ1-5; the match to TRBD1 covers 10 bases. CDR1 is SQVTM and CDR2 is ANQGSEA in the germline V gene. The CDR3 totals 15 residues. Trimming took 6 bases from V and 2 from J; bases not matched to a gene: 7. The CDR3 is CSVGWDRGGNQPQHF. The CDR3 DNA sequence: TGCAGCGTGGGGTGGGACAGGGGTGGCAATCAGCCCCAGCATTTT.